The T cell receptor beta chain under discussion was sequenced for a study of OX40 agonist ivuxolimab in advanced cancers. The CDR3 runs 16 residues. Between the trimmed V and J ends, which lost 1 base and 6 bases, there was a span of 17 bases. Germline CDR1 LNHDA, CDR2 SQIVND (reference sequence). Some clones are missing from TCRdb's copy, which holds only in-frame ones; the method was immunoSEQ multiplex PCR. The top ten clones hold around 1.5% of a sample with about 96,000 clones, 90% of them seen once. The TCR was taken from an adult with an advanced solid tumor such as melanoma, head and neck, liver or kidney cancer. This chain uses TRBV19 with TRBJ2-3; no reliable D call. The sequencing here drew on CD4+ or CD8+ T cells sorted from blood, taken in a trial of the OX40 agonist ivuxolimab. CDR3 DNA: TGTGCCAGTAGTATAGTTACCCGCAGCTCTTGGGATACGCAGTATTTT. Translating gives CASSIVTRSSWDTQYF. The full variable domain, in which reference TRBV19 and TRBJ2-3 provide the parts outside the CDR3, is DGGITQSPKYLFRKEGQNVTLSCEQNLNHDAMYWYRQDPGQGLRLIYYSQIVNDFQKGDIAEGYSVSREKKESFPLTVTSAQKNPTAFYLCASSIVTRSSWDTQYFGPGTRLTVL.